These 2 T cell receptor beta chains were all obtained from the same sample, sequenced in a study of shared clonotypes between healthy human individuals. Profiling relied on immunoSEQ multiplex PCR, and the TCRdb table lists in-frame clones only, not all of them. The data contain a few million clones, more than 80% of them seen just once; the ten biggest clones take up 0.39%. Sequenced: naive CD4+ T cells from PBMCs. Subset given: CD45RA+ positively selected. Receptors were obtained from a man aged 18 to 35 in good health. Some clones in this sample may be carry-over from other donors' samples.

CDR3 sequence (DNA): TGTGCCAGCGGGGGACCTCTTCGCAATCAGCCCCAGCATTTT. The encoded protein is CASGGPLRNQPQHF. V and J are TRBV7-8 and TRBJ1-5, with D possibly TRBD1 on 5 matching bases. CDR3 size: 14 residues. V was clipped by 8 bases and J by 2 bases, with 13 bases between them. Germline assignment: CDR1 SGHVS and CDR2 FQNEAQ. Full variable domain (remainder filled in from reference TRBV7-8 and TRBJ1-5): GAGVSQSPRYKVAKRGQDVALRCDPISGHVSLFWYQQALGQGPEFLTYFQNEAQLDKSGLPSDRFFAERPEGSVSTLKIQRTQQEDSAVYLCASGGPLRNQPQHFGDGTRLSIL.

This rearrangement joins TRBV5-6 to TRBJ1-3, with 7 bases that match TRBD1. The J segment lost 3 bases and the V segment lost 2 bases, leaving 11 bases of the junction unmatched. Germline V gene data show CDR1 as SGHDT and CDR2 as YYEEEE. CDR3 length equals 17 residues. CDR3: CASSLRGTAKGGNTIYF. The CDR3 DNA is TGTGCCAGCAGCTTACGTGGGACAGCAAAGGGTGGAAACACCATATATTTT.